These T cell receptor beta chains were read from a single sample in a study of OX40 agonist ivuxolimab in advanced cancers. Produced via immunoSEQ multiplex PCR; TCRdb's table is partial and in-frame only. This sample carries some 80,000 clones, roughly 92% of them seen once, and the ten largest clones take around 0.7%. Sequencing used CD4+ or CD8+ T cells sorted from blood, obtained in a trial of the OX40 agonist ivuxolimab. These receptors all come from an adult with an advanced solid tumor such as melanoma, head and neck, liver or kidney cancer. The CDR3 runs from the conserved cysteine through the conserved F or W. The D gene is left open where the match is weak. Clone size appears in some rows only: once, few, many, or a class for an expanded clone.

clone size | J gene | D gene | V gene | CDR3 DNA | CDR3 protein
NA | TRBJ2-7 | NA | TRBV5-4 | TGTGCCAGCAGCTCACAGGGCCGGCACGAGCAGTACTTC | CASSSQGRHEQYF
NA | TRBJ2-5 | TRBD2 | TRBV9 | TGTGCCAGCAGCGAAGGGCTTAGCGGGGGGGGACCACAAGAGACCCAGTACTTC | CASSEGLSGGGPQETQYF
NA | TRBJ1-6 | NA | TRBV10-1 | TGCGCCAGCAGTGAACTCCTCGCCTCACCCCTCCACTTT | CASSELLASPLHF
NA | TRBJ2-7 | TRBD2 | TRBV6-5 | TGTGCCAGCAGTTACGCCGGGACTAGCGGTACCTACGAGCAGTACTTC | CASSYAGTSGTYEQYF
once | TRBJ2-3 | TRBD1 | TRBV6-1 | TGTGCCAGCAGTGACCAGGGGGTGGGAGATACGCAGTATTTT | CASSDQGVGDTQYF
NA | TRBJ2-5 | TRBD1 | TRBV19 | TGTGCCAGTAGTAGAACAGACAGGGGGCTTGAGACCCAGTACTTC | CASSRTDRGLETQYF
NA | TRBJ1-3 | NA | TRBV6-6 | TGTGCCAGCAGCACTACCGGGAAGGGAAACACCATATATTTT | CASSTTGKGNTIYF
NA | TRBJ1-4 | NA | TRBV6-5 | TGTGCCAGCAAGGGAGGGTTGAATGAAAAACTGTTTTTT | CASKGGLNEKLFF
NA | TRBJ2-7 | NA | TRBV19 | TGTGCCAGTAGTCTGACAGGCCAATACGAGCAGTACTTC | CASSLTGQYEQYF
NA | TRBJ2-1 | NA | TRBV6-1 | TGTGCCAGCAGTGAAGGCTACAAAAATTACAATGAGCAGTTCTTC | CASSEGYKNYNEQFF
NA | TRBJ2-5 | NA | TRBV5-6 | TGTGCCAGCAGCTTGGGACGACCCCAAGAGACCCAGTACTTC | CASSLGRPQETQYF
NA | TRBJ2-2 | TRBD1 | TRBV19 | TGTGCCAGTAGTGGGACAGGGAATATCGGGGAGCTGTTTTTT | CASSGTGNIGELFF
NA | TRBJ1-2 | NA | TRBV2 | TGTGCCAGCAGGCTACAGGGCGGCTATGGCTACACCTTC | CASRLQGGYGYTF
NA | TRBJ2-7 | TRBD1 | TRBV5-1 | TGCGCCAGCAGCCCCGGACAGGACCTATCCTACGAGCAGTACTTC | CASSPGQDLSYEQYF
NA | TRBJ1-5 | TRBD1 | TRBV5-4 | TGTGCCAGCAGCTCCGACAGGGCCCAGCCCCAGCATTTT | CASSSDRAQPQHF
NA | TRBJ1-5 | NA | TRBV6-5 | TGTGCCAGCAGTTACTCCCGCAATCAGCCCCAGCATTTT | CASSYSRNQPQHF
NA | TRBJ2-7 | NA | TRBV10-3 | TGTGCCATCAGTGCTAAGGACAACGAGCAGTACTTC | CAISAKDNEQYF
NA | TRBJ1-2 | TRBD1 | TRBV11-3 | TGTGCCAGCAGCGGCCTATGGAGGGGGCGCGGCTATGGCTACACCTTC | CASSGLWRGRGYGYTF
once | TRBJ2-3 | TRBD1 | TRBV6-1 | TGTGCCAGCAGTGAAAGAGGGACAGGGCCAGATACGCAGTATTTT | CASSERGTGPDTQYF
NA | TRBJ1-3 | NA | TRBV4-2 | TGTGCCAGCAGCCAAGTTTCCGTGCCGTTGACTGGAAACACCATATATTTT | CASSQVSVPLTGNTIYF
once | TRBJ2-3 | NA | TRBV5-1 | TGCGCCAGCAGCTACCGGGACACGGGTTCCAGAGCTCTGAACACAGATACGCAGTATTTT | CASSYRDTGSRALNTDTQYF
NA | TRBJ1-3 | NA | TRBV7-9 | TGTGCCAGCAGCTTAATGGTTGGAAACACCATATATTTT | CASSLMVGNTIYF
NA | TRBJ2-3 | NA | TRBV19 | TGTGCCAGTAGTATTGGGGGGGGGCCGGCAGATACGCAGTATTTT | CASSIGGGPADTQYF
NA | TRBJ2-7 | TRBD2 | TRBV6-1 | TGTGCCAGCAGTAGCCAGACTAGCGAAACCTACGAGCAGTACTTC | CASSSQTSETYEQYF
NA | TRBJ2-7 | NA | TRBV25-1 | TGTGCCAGCAGTGACAGGGTGGATTACGAGCAGTACTTC | CASSDRVDYEQYF
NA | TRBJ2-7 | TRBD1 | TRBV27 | TGTGCCAGCAGTCCTCCTCCGGGACAGGGAAACGAGCAGTACTTC | CASSPPPGQGNEQYF
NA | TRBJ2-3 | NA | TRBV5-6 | TGTGCCAGCAGCTTAATAGGGCGGCAGGGTGGAACAGATACGCAGTATTTT | CASSLIGRQGGTDTQYF
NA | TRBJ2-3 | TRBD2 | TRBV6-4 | TGTGCCAGCAGTCAAGCGGGGGGAGCTAGCACAGATACGCAGTATTTT | CASSQAGGASTDTQYF
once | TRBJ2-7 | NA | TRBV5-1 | TGCGCCAGCAGCTTGGAGGGTAGTGGCAGGGGCGCGCGTGGCGAGCAGTACTTC | CASSLEGSGRGARGEQYF
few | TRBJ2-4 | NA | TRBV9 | TGTGCCAGCAGCTCCCACAGGGAAATCAAAAACATTCAGTACTTC | CASSSHREIKNIQYF
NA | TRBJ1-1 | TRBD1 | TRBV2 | TGTGCCAGCAGGGGACAGTTATTCACTGAAGCTTTCTTT | CASRGQLFTEAFF
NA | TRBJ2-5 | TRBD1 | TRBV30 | TGTGCCTGGAGCCCCGGACAGGAAGAGACCCAGTACTTC | CAWSPGQEETQYF
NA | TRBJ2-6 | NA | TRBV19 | TGTGCCAGTAGTATTCCACAGGGCATGGCAAGTGGGGCCAACGTCCTGACTTTC | CASSIPQGMASGANVLTF
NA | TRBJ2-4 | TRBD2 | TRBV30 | TGTGCCTGGAATCTAGCGGGAGCCAAAAACATTCAGTACTTC | CAWNLAGAKNIQYF
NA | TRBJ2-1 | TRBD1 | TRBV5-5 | TGTGCCAGCAGCCTGGACAGGGCAGGGGATGAGCAGTTCTTC | CASSLDRAGDEQFF
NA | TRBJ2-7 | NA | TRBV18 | TGTGCCAGCTCATTCTCAGGAACCTACGAGCAGTACTTC | CASSFSGTYEQYF
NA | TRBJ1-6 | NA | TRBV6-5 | TGTGCCAGCAGTTACTCGAGGGTCAGGGGAGATTCACCCCTCCACTTT | CASSYSRVRGDSPLHF
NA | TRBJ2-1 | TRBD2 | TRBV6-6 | TGTGCCAGCAGTTTTTCCGGGACTAGCGGGAGCAATGAGCAGTTCTTC | CASSFSGTSGSNEQFF
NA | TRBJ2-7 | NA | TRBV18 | TGTGCCAGCTCCCCTACCCGACAGGCCTACGAGCAGTACTTC | CASSPTRQAYEQYF
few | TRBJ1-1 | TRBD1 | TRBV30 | TGTGCCTGGAGTGGGACAGGGTATAACACTGAAGCTTTCTTT | CAWSGTGYNTEAFF
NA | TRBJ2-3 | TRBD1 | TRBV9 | TGTGCCAGCAGCGTAATGGACAGGGGCACAGATACGCAGTATTTT | CASSVMDRGTDTQYF
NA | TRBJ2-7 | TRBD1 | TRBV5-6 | TGTGCCAGCAGCTTAACCGGGACAGGGGGGGTCGAGCAGTACTTC | CASSLTGTGGVEQYF
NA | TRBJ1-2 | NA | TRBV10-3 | TGTGCCATCAGTGGGGACCGAGCTAACTATGGCTACACCTTC | CAISGDRANYGYTF
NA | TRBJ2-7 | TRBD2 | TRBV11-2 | TGTGCCAGCAGCTTCACCTCTAGCGGGAGGGCCTCCTACGAGCAGTACTTC | CASSFTSSGRASYEQYF
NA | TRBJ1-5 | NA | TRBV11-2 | TGTGCCAGCAGCTTAGGGGGGTCTAGTCAGCCCCAGCATTTT | CASSLGGSSQPQHF
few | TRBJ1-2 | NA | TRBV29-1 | TGCAGCGTTGAATCGTTGTGGGCGGACGGAGGTGGCTACACCTTC | CSVESLWADGGGYTF
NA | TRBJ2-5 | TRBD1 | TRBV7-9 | TGTGCCAGCATGACAGGGGCTGGGGAGACCCAGTACTTC | CASMTGAGETQYF
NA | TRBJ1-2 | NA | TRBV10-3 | TGTGCCATCAGTGACAGGGCTTATGGCTACACCTTC | CAISDRAYGYTF
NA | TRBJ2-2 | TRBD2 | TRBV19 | TGTGCCAGTAGGTTAGCGGGGGCGAACACCGGGGAGCTGTTTTTT | CASRLAGANTGELFF
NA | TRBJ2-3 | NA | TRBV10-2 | TGCGCCAGCGATGAAGGAAGCACAGATACGCAGTATTTT | CASDEGSTDTQYF
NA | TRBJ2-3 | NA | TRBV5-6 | TGTGCCAGCAGCTTTAAGGGCTGGGAAAACCCTAGCACAGATACGCAGTATTTT | CASSFKGWENPSTDTQYF
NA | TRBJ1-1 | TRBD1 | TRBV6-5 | TGTGCCAGCACATCTTCAGGGGGCGAAGGAACTGAAGCTTTCTTT | CASTSSGGEGTEAFF
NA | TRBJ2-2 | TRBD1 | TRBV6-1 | TGTGCCAGCAGTGAACGGCGGGACAGGGTATCCTCTTGGGACACCGGGGAGCTGTTTTTT | CASSERRDRVSSWDTGELFF
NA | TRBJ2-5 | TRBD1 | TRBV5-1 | TGCGCCAGCAGCTTGGCGGGACAGCAAGAGACCCAGTACTTC | CASSLAGQQETQYF
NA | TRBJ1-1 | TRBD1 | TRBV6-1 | TGTGCCAGCAGTGGGACAGGGCTGGGCACTGAAGCTTTCTTT | CASSGTGLGTEAFF